Each of the 27 T cell receptor beta chains below was sequenced from the same sample in a study of shared clonotypes between healthy human individuals. Repertoires were generated with immunoSEQ multiplex PCR, while TCRdb's copy carries only in-frame clones and drops some. This sample yields around 550,000 clones, of which less than 96% are seen a single time; roughly 0.06% belongs to the top ten. The sequencing sample was made of naive CD4+ T cells sorted from blood. Subset: CD45RA+ positively selected. All receptors come from a woman aged 25 to 39 in good health.

This chain uses TRBV30 with TRBJ1-6; no reliable D call. This CDR3 is built from 13 residues. V was shortened by 2 bases and J by 5 bases, with 7 bases between the two germline ends. CDR1 and CDR2 from the germline V gene are GTSNPN and SVGIG (reference sequence). The CDR3 DNA reads TGTGCCTGGAGTAGGCAGGATAATTCACCCCTCCACTTT. Its translation: CAWSRQDNSPLHF.

The chain employs TRBV5-1 and TRBJ1-2, with TRBD1 as a possible D gene (6 bases). Germline V gene sequence: CDR1 SGHRS, CDR2 YFSETQ. The ends were cut back, 3 bases at V and 4 bases at J, with 13 bases in the middle. The CDR3 runs to 14 residues. The CDR3 DNA reads TGCGCCAGCAGCTCGGACAGTTTAGGCTATGGCTACACCTTC. Its translation is CASSSDSLGYGYTF.

The table lists this clone with a count of one. The genes are TRBV18 and TRBJ2-7; either TRBD1 or TRBD2 may supply D (5 bases each). V was trimmed by 6 bases and J by 2 bases, leaving 11 bases between them. The germline V gene encodes CDR1 KGHSH and CDR2 LQKENI. The CDR3 totals 13 residues. CDR3 nucleotide sequence: TGTGCCAGCTCGTACGGGGCAACCTACGAGCAGTACTTC. Translation gives CASSYGATYEQYF.

About this clone: This sample also contains other DNA sequences that code for the same CDR3. The V and J genes are TRBV5-1 and TRBJ2-3; D is undetermined. Germline V lookup: CDR1 SGHRS, CDR2 YFSETQ. Trimming left V 0 bases short and J 2 bases short, with 7 bases between. The CDR3 spans 14 residues. CDR3 sequence reads: CASSLDISTDTQYF. The CDR3 nucleotides are TGCGCCAGCAGCTTGGACATATCCACAGATACGCAGTATTTT.

There are a few counts of this clone. The chain uses TRBV11-2 and TRBJ1-5; the D gene is possibly TRBD1 (5 bases). Trimming left V 5 bases short and J 3 bases short, with 11 bases between. CDR1 is SGHAT, CDR2 FQNNGV, per germline. CDR3 length: 14 amino acids. Written as DNA, the CDR3 is TGTGCCAGCAGCACGGGACTGATCAATCAGCCCCAGCATTTT. The encoded protein is CASSTGLINQPQHF.

The V call is TRBV5-6, the J call TRBJ2-4; no definite D call. The V end was cut by 2 bases, the J end by 6 bases, with 12 bases between. Per the germline V gene, CDR1 is SGHDT and CDR2 is YYEEEE. CDR3 length: 14 residues. Here the CDR3 reads CASSFEAAGNIQYF. In DNA, the CDR3 is TGTGCCAGCAGCTTTGAGGCAGCTGGAAACATTCAGTACTTC.

The V and J genes are TRBV27 and TRBJ2-1; 10 bases agree with TRBD2. This CDR3 spans 13 amino acids. The ends lost 10 bases at V and 6 bases at J; junction bases unmatched: 6. The germline V gene encodes CDR1 MNHEY and CDR2 SMNVEV (reference sequence). CDR3 DNA sequence: TGTGCCAAGAGCGGGAGGGTAGTCAATGAGCAGTTCTTC. Its protein is CAKSGRVVNEQFF.

The chain couples TRBV18 to TRBJ2-6; maybe TRBD1 (5 bases). The CDR3 contains 19 residues. V lost 3 bases to trimming and J lost 2 bases, with 20 bases between them. The V gene's germline CDR1 is KGHSH and CDR2 LQKENI. CDR3 DNA: TGTGCCAGCTCACCTTACCAGGGTAATGTTGGGACTGGGGCCAACGTCCTGACTTTC. It translates to CASSPYQGNVGTGANVLTF.

V gene TRBV7-9 combines with J gene TRBJ2-3, with 10 bases matching TRBD1. Germline V gene data show CDR1 as SEHNR and CDR2 as FQNEAQ (reference sequence). The CDR3 spans 19 residues. V shed 1 base, J shed 8 bases, and the junction held 18 bases outside the gene matches. CDR3: CASSLEGQGLAAGDPTQYF. The CDR3 DNA follows: TGTGCCAGCAGCTTAGAGGGACAGGGGCTGGCAGCGGGAGACCCTACGCAGTATTTT.

The CDR3: CASSLNVGSQETQYF. DNA for the CDR3: TGTGCCAGCAGCTTAAATGTGGGCAGCCAAGAGACCCAGTACTTC. The chain has TRBV11-2 and TRBJ2-5, with D uncertain. Trimming took off 2 bases at V and 1 base at J, with 11 bases between the two ends. The CDR3 loop spans 15 amino acids. Germline V lookup: CDR1 SGHAT, CDR2 FQNNGV.

The gene calls are TRBV28 and TRBJ2-5; D call uncertain. The V gene's germline CDR1 is MDHEN and CDR2 SYDVKM. Trimming stripped 0 bases from V and 5 bases from J, with 16 bases between. The length of the CDR3 is 16 residues. The DNA for the CDR3 is TGTGCCAGCAGTTTATGGCCACGACGCCAGTGGGAGACCCAGTACTTC. This gives the protein CASSLWPRRQWETQYF. The variable domain in full, completed from reference TRBV28 and TRBJ2-5, reads DVKVTQSSRYLVKRTGEKVFLECVQDMDHENMFWYRQDPGLGLRLIYFSYDVKMKEKGDIPEGYSVSREKKERFSLILESASTNQTSMYLCASSLWPRRQWETQYFGPGTRLLVL.

The chain is built from TRBV28 and TRBJ1-6, with a weak D call TRBD1 (6 bases). V lost 1 base, J lost 3 bases, and 10 bases lay in between. This CDR3 is built from 16 residues. CDR1 and CDR2 (germline): MDHEN, SYDVKM. Here the CDR3 reads CASSLLTGRYNSPLHF. The CDR3 DNA reads TGTGCCAGCAGTTTATTGACAGGCCGCTATAATTCACCCCTCCACTTT.

J is TRBJ2-3 and V is TRBV9; 8 bases match TRBD2. V dropped 4 bases and J dropped 2; count of bases not matched to a gene: 9. Germline CDR1 reads SGDLS; CDR2 reads YYNGEE. The length of the CDR3 is 16 residues. In nucleotides, the CDR3 is TGTGCCAGCAGCAGATCTAGCGGGCTGGCCACAGATACGCAGTATTTT. It encodes CASSRSSGLATDTQYF.

The gene calls are TRBV5-1 and TRBJ2-1; TRBD2 agrees at 10 bases. Germline assignment: CDR1 SGHRS and CDR2 YFSETQ. The V segment lost 7 bases and the J segment 0 bases; nucleotides outside the gene matches: 10. CDR3 size: 17 residues. CDR3 bases: TGCGCCAGCTCTGCTAGCGGGAGATGGAGCTCCTACAATGAGCAGTTCTTC. The encoded protein is CASSASGRWSSYNEQFF.

The chain employs TRBV19 and TRBJ2-1; D possibly corresponds to TRBD2 (5 bases). The CDR3 is made up of 14 amino acids. In germline, CDR1 is LNHDA, CDR2 SQIVND (reference sequence). Deletions cut 5 bases from V and 7 bases from J, with 15 bases between. CDR3 residues: CASSLTGGRNEQFF. The CDR3 DNA reads TGTGCCAGTAGTCTCACCGGAGGTAGAAATGAGCAGTTCTTC.

This clone was picked up one time. V gene TRBV5-8 combines with J gene TRBJ2-1, with 8 bases aligning to TRBD1. J gave up 7 bases and V 4 bases, and 7 bases lay outside the gene matches. The CDR3 loop spans 14 amino acids. CDR1 is SGHTS, CDR2 YDEGEE, per germline. This chain's CDR3 is CASSRDRHGNEQFF. The CDR3 region has the DNA TGTGCCAGCAGCCGGGACAGGCATGGGAATGAGCAGTTCTTC.

The V gene is TRBV7-2, the J gene TRBJ1-4, with D tentatively TRBD1 (6 bases). With 1 base removed from V and 3 bases from J, the gap between germline ends came to 9 bases. The CDR3 totals 15 residues. Germline V gene data show CDR1 as SGHTA and CDR2 as FQGNSA. The CDR3 nucleotides read TGTGCCAGCAGCTTAGGAGGGGGTCCTAATGAAAAACTGTTTTTT. Amino acid sequence: CASSLGGGPNEKLFF.

The chain joins TRBV28 to TRBJ2-1, with D perhaps matching TRBD1 or TRBD2 (5 bases each). Looked up from germline, CDR1 is MDHEN and CDR2 is SYDVKM. The V end lost 3 bases, the J end lost 5 bases, and 17 bases lay between the germline ends. The CDR3 is 16 amino acids. Here the CDR3 reads CASSFGRWGRDNEQFF. In nucleotides, the CDR3 is TGTGCCAGCAGTTTCGGCCGTTGGGGGAGAGACAATGAGCAGTTCTTC.

The genes are TRBV5-8 and TRBJ1-5, with D perhaps TRBD1 (5 bases). Looked up from germline, CDR1 is SGHTS and CDR2 is YDEGEE. V lost 1 base to trimming and J lost 4 bases, with 12 bases between them. There are 15 residues in the CDR3. The CDR3 is CASSLTGQGNQPQHF. CDR3 DNA sequence: TGTGCCAGCAGCTTGACCGGGCAGGGTAATCAGCCCCAGCATTTT.

The rearrangement joins TRBV7-2 to TRBJ2-4; D is possibly TRBD1 (6 bases). The V end lost 2 bases, the J end lost 6 bases, and 23 bases lay between the germline ends. The CDR3 contains 18 residues. The V gene's germline CDR1 is SGHTA and CDR2 FQGNSA. The CDR3 protein is CASSLRAFRRQGRNIQYF. The CDR3 bases are TGTGCCAGCAGCTTAAGGGCTTTCAGGCGGCAGGGGAGAAACATTCAGTACTTC. The whole variable domain, filled in from reference TRBV7-2 and TRBJ2-4, reads GAGVSQSPSNKVTEKGKDVELRCDPISGHTALYWYRQSLGQGLEFLIYFQGNSAPDKSGLPSDRFSAERTGGSVSTLTIQRTQQEDSAVYLCASSLRAFRRQGRNIQYFGAGTRLSVL.

The chain couples TRBV7-7 to TRBJ1-3; 8 bases match TRBD1. V shed 5 bases, J shed 4 bases, and the junction held 7 bases outside the gene matches. Germline V gene sequence: CDR1 SSHAT, CDR2 FNYEAQ (reference sequence). The CDR3 is 15 residues long. In DNA, the CDR3 is TGTGCCAGCAGCCCATCCAGGGGGCCAGGAAACACCATATATTTT. It is translated as CASSPSRGPGNTIYF.

This rearrangement joins TRBV2 to TRBJ2-7; 7 bases are a match to TRBD1. V lost 8 bases and J lost 0; bases outside the gene matches: 4. This CDR3 has 13 amino acids. The germline CDR1 and CDR2 sequences are SNHLY and FYNNEI. The CDR3 sequence: CASQQGYSYEQYF. The CDR3 nucleotides are TGTGCCAGCCAACAGGGGTACTCCTACGAGCAGTACTTC.

V usage is TRBV18 and J usage is TRBJ1-4; D gene uncertain. CDR1 is KGHSH, CDR2 LQKENI, per germline. The CDR3 spans 14 residues. V gave up 3 bases and J gave up 5 bases, with 10 bases separating them. CDR3: CASSPRQDNEKLFF. For the CDR3, the DNA is TGTGCCAGCTCACCGCGGCAGGACAATGAAAAACTGTTTTTT.

A few counts support this clone. Here the CDR3 reads CASRTSYEQYF. The CDR3 coding sequence is TGTGCCAGCAGGACTTCCTACGAGCAGTACTTC. This chain joins TRBV2 and TRBJ2-7, with unresolved D. The V gene's germline CDR1 is SNHLY and CDR2 FYNNEI. Trimming removed 6 bases from V and 1 base from J, with 4 bases in between. The CDR3 spans 11 residues. Full variable domain (rest looked up from reference TRBV2 and TRBJ2-7): EPEVTQTPSHQVTQMGQEVILRCVPISNHLYFYWYRQILGQKVEFLVSFYNNEISEKSEIFDDQFSVERPDGSNFTLKIRSTKLEDSAMYFCASRTSYEQYFGPGTRLTVT.

This chain uses TRBV5-1 with TRBJ1-1; weak D call: TRBD1 (6 bases). V lost 3 bases and J 1 base, leaving 7 bases between the germline ends. Germline V gene lookup returns CDR1 SGHRS and CDR2 YFSETQ. The CDR3 spans 13 residues. The CDR3 coding sequence is TGCGCCAGCAGCTGGACAGAGAACACTGAAGCTTTCTTT. Its translation: CASSWTENTEAFF. The full variable domain, its missing parts supplied by reference TRBV5-1 and TRBJ1-1, is KAGVTQTPRYLIKTRGQQVTLSCSPISGHRSVSWYQQTPGQGLQFLFEYFSETQRNKGNFPGRFSGRQFSNSRSEMNVSTLELGDSALYLCASSWTENTEAFFGQGTRLTVV.

J is TRBJ1-2 and V is TRBV28; TRBD1 agrees at 9 bases. Germline trimming cut 6 bases from V and 7 bases from J; bases unmatched to any gene: 15. Germline V gives CDR1 MDHEN, CDR2 SYDVKM. The CDR3 is 16 residues long. CDR3 coding DNA: TGTGCCAGCAGCGACTATAGCTGGGACAGGGTTTCTGGCTACACCTTC. Translating gives CASSDYSWDRVSGYTF.

The chain carries TRBV28 and TRBJ2-7, with 9 bases matching TRBD2. The J segment lost 0 bases and the V segment lost 7 bases, leaving 4 bases of the junction unmatched. CDR3 length: 14 amino acids. Germline-derived CDR1 and CDR2 are MDHEN and SYDVKM. This chain's CDR3 is CASTLGLASYEQYF. The CDR3 region has the DNA TGTGCCAGCACCCTGGGACTAGCCTCCTACGAGCAGTACTTC.